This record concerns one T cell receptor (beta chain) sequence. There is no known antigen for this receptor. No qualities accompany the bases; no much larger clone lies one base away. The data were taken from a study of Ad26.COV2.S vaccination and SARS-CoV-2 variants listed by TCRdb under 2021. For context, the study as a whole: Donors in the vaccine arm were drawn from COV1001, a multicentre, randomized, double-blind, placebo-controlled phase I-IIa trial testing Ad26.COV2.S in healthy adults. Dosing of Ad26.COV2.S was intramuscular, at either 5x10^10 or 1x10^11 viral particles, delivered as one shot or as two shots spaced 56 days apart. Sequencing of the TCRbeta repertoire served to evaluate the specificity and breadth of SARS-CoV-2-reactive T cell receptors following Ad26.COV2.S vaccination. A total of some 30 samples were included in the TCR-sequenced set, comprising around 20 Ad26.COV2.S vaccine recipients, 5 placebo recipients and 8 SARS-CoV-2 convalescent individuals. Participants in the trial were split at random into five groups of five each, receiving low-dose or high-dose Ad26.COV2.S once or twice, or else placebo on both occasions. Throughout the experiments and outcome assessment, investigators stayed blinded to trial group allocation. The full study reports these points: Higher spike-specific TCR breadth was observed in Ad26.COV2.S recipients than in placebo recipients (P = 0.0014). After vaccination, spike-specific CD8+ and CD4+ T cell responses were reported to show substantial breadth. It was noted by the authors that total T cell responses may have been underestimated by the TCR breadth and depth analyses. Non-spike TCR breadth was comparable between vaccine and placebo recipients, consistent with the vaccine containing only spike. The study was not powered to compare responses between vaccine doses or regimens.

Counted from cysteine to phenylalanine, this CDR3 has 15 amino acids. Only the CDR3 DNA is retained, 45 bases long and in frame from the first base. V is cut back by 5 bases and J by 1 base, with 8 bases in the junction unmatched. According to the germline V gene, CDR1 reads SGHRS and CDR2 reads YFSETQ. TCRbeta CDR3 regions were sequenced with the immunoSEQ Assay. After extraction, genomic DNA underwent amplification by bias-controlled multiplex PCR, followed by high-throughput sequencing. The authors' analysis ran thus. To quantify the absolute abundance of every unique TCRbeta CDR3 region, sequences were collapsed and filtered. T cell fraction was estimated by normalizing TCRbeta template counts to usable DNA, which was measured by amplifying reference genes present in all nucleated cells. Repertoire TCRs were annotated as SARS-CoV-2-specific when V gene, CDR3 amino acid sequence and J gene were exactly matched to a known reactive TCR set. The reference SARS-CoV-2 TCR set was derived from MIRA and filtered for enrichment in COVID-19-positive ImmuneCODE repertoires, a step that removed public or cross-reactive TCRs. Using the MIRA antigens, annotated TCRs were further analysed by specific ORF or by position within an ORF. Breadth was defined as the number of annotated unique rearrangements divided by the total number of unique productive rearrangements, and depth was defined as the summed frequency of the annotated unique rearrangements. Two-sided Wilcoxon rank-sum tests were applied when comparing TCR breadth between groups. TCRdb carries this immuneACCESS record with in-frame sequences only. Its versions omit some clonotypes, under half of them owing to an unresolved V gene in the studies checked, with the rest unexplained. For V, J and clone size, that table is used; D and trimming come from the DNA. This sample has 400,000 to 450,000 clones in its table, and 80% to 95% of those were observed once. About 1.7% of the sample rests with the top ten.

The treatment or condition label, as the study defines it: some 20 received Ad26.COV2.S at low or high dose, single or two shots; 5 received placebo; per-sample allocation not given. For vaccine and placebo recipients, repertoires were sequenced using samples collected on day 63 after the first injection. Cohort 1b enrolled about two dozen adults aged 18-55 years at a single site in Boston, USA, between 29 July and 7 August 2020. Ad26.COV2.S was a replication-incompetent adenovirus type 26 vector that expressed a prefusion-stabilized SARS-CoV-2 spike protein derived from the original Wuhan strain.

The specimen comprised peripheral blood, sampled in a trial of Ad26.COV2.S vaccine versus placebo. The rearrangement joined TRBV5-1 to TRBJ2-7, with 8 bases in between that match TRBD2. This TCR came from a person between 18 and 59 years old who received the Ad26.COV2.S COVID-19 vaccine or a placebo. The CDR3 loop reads CASSLERGPSYEQYF. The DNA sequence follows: TGCGCCAGCAGTCTGGAGCGGGGGCCTTCCTACGAGCAGTACTTC. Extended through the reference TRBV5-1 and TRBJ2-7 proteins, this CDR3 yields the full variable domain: KAGVTQTPRYLIKTRGQQVTLSCSPISGHRSVSWYQQTPGQGLQFLFEYFSETQRNKGNFPGRFSGRQFSNSRSEMNVSTLELGDSALYLCASSLERGPSYEQYFGPGTRLTVT.